Listed below are T cell receptor beta chains from one sample, sequenced in a study of OX40 agonist ivuxolimab in advanced cancers. Generated by immunoSEQ multiplex PCR, the TCRdb table keeps only in-frame clones and is missing some. The sample consists of 80,000 or so clones, more than 80% of them appearing once. The sequences come from CD4+ or CD8+ T cells sorted from blood, collected in a trial of the OX40 agonist ivuxolimab. These receptors all come from an adult with an advanced solid tumor such as melanoma, head and neck, liver or kidney cancer. Each CDR3 is given with its conserved first and last residue. Each record gives: V gene, clone size, D gene, CDR3 length, J gene, CDR3 protein, CDR3 DNA. A D gene is named only where the DNA matches it firmly. Part of the rows lack a size; the others show once, few, many or a class for expanded clones.

v_gene: TRBV7-9; abundance: NA; d_gene: TRBD1; len: 14; j_gene: TRBJ1-1; CDR3aa: CASSLGVTGGEAFF; CDR3nt: TGTGCCAGCAGCTTAGGAGTTACAGGGGGCGAAGCTTTCTTT
v_gene: TRBV19; abundance: NA; d_gene: NA; len: 12; j_gene: TRBJ1-4; CDR3aa: CASSVRGAKLFF; CDR3nt: TGTGCCAGTAGTGTGAGGGGGGCGAAACTGTTTTTT
v_gene: TRBV5-1; abundance: NA; d_gene: TRBD1; len: 17; j_gene: TRBJ1-3; CDR3aa: CASSLALGTVSGNTIYF; CDR3nt: TGCGCCAGCAGCTTGGCTTTGGGGACAGTCTCTGGAAACACCATATATTTT
v_gene: TRBV10-2; abundance: NA; d_gene: NA; len: 12; j_gene: TRBJ2-4; CDR3aa: CASSSGKNIQYF; CDR3nt: TGCGCCAGCTCATCGGGCAAAAACATTCAGTACTTC
v_gene: TRBV5-4; abundance: NA; d_gene: NA; len: 15; j_gene: TRBJ2-2; CDR3aa: CASSPLSVNTGELFF; CDR3nt: TGTGCCAGCAGCCCCCTTTCAGTTAACACCGGGGAGCTGTTTTTT
v_gene: TRBV6-9; abundance: NA; d_gene: NA; len: 16; j_gene: TRBJ1-1; CDR3aa: CASSYSQQGRGTEAFF; CDR3nt: TGTGCCAGCAGTTACTCCCAACAGGGAAGGGGGACTGAAGCTTTCTTT
v_gene: TRBV10-1; abundance: once; d_gene: TRBD2; len: 16; j_gene: TRBJ2-7; CDR3aa: CASSPGSSGSPYEQYF; CDR3nt: TGCGCCAGCAGTCCCGGTTCTAGCGGGAGTCCCTACGAGCAGTACTTC
v_gene: TRBV2; abundance: NA; d_gene: NA; len: 12; j_gene: TRBJ1-2; CDR3aa: CASRRGVYGYTF; CDR3nt: TGTGCCAGCAGGAGAGGGGTCTATGGCTACACCTTC
v_gene: TRBV20-1; abundance: NA; d_gene: NA; len: 11; j_gene: TRBJ2-7; CDR3aa: CSAEALREQYF; CDR3nt: TGCAGTGCTGAGGCCCTACGGGAGCAGTACTTC
v_gene: TRBV11-2; abundance: NA; d_gene: TRBD1; len: 14; j_gene: TRBJ2-1; CDR3aa: CASSGGQYVDEQFF; CDR3nt: TGTGCCAGCAGCGGGGGACAGTACGTGGATGAGCAGTTCTTC
v_gene: TRBV2; abundance: NA; d_gene: TRBD2; len: 14; j_gene: TRBJ2-1; CDR3aa: CASRASGNSLGQFF; CDR3nt: TGTGCCAGCAGGGCTAGCGGGAATTCTCTAGGGCAGTTCTTC
v_gene: TRBV7-2; abundance: NA; d_gene: NA; len: 16; j_gene: TRBJ2-7; CDR3aa: CASSPEGGHSSYEQYF; CDR3nt: TGTGCCAGCAGCCCAGAAGGGGGACATAGCTCCTACGAGCAGTACTTC
v_gene: TRBV28; abundance: NA; d_gene: NA; len: 13; j_gene: TRBJ1-1; CDR3aa: CASSRDKNTEAFF; CDR3nt: TGTGCCAGCAGTCGTGACAAAAACACTGAAGCTTTCTTT
v_gene: TRBV5-6; abundance: NA; d_gene: NA; len: 12; j_gene: TRBJ1-6; CDR3aa: CASSFRNSPLHF; CDR3nt: TGTGCCAGCAGCTTCAGGAATTCACCCCTCCACTTT
v_gene: TRBV9; abundance: NA; d_gene: NA; len: 12; j_gene: TRBJ1-4; CDR3aa: CASSVDEGELFF; CDR3nt: TGTGCCAGCAGCGTAGACGAGGGGGAACTGTTTTTT
v_gene: TRBV9; abundance: NA; d_gene: TRBD2; len: 19; j_gene: TRBJ2-7; CDR3aa: CASSVETGLAGASSYEQYF; CDR3nt: TGTGCCAGCAGCGTAGAAACCGGACTAGCGGGAGCTTCCTCCTACGAGCAGTACTTC
v_gene: TRBV7-8; abundance: NA; d_gene: NA; len: 14; j_gene: TRBJ1-5; CDR3aa: CASSLLTVRQPQHF; CDR3nt: TGTGCCAGCAGCTTGTTGACGGTACGTCAGCCCCAGCATTTT
v_gene: TRBV28; abundance: NA; d_gene: TRBD2; len: 13; j_gene: TRBJ2-7; CDR3aa: CASRESKAGEQYF; CDR3nt: TGTGCCAGCAGGGAGTCCAAAGCGGGAGAGCAGTACTTC
v_gene: TRBV27; abundance: NA; d_gene: NA; len: 13; j_gene: TRBJ2-7; CDR3aa: CASSFGQGYEQYF; CDR3nt: TGTGCCAGCAGTTTCGGCCAGGGCTACGAGCAGTACTTC
v_gene: TRBV5-1; abundance: NA; d_gene: NA; len: 15; j_gene: TRBJ2-2; CDR3aa: CASSLGDAGTGELFF; CDR3nt: TGCGCCAGCAGCTTGGGGGATGCTGGCACCGGGGAGCTGTTTTTT
v_gene: TRBV29-1; abundance: NA; d_gene: NA; len: 13; j_gene: TRBJ1-6; CDR3aa: CSVADSYNSPLHF; CDR3nt: TGCAGCGTTGCCGACTCCTATAATTCACCCCTCCACTTT
v_gene: TRBV4-2; abundance: NA; d_gene: TRBD2; len: 16; j_gene: TRBJ2-5; CDR3aa: CASSQAIAGGQETQYF; CDR3nt: TGTGCCAGCAGCCAAGCGATAGCGGGAGGCCAAGAGACCCAGTACTTC
v_gene: TRBV6-5; abundance: NA; d_gene: NA; len: 15; j_gene: TRBJ1-3; CDR3aa: CASSQTGISGNTIYF; CDR3nt: TGTGCCAGCAGTCAGACAGGCATCTCTGGAAACACCATATATTTT
v_gene: TRBV2; abundance: NA; d_gene: TRBD1; len: 12; j_gene: TRBJ1-5; CDR3aa: CASAPYRGTQHF; CDR3nt: TGTGCCAGCGCCCCCTACAGGGGCACCCAGCATTTT
v_gene: TRBV10-2; abundance: NA; d_gene: NA; len: 16; j_gene: TRBJ2-7; CDR3aa: CASSEPRDHPAYEQYF; CDR3nt: TGCGCCAGCAGTGAGCCGAGGGACCATCCCGCCTACGAGCAGTACTTC
v_gene: TRBV6-5; abundance: NA; d_gene: TRBD1; len: 14; j_gene: TRBJ2-7; CDR3aa: CASKTGDRGHEQYF; CDR3nt: TGTGCCAGCAAAACAGGGGACAGGGGTCACGAGCAGTACTTC
v_gene: TRBV5-4; abundance: NA; d_gene: NA; len: 13; j_gene: TRBJ1-2; CDR3aa: CASSRPPNYGYTF; CDR3nt: TGTGCCAGCAGCAGACCACCCAACTATGGCTACACCTTC
v_gene: TRBV6-6; abundance: NA; d_gene: NA; len: 14; j_gene: TRBJ1-1; CDR3aa: CASSSRGPGTEAFF; CDR3nt: TGTGCCAGCAGCTCGCGGGGGCCGGGCACTGAAGCTTTCTTT
v_gene: TRBV5-5; abundance: NA; d_gene: TRBD1; len: 15; j_gene: TRBJ2-7; CDR3aa: CASSTGQGMGYEQYF; CDR3nt: TGTGCCAGCAGCACGGGACAGGGGATGGGCTACGAGCAGTACTTC
v_gene: TRBV6-1; abundance: NA; d_gene: NA; len: 15; j_gene: TRBJ2-1; CDR3aa: CASSWGVSSYNEQFF; CDR3nt: TGTGCCAGCAGCTGGGGGGTAAGCTCCTACAATGAGCAGTTCTTC
v_gene: TRBV5-1; abundance: NA; d_gene: TRBD1; len: 14; j_gene: TRBJ2-2; CDR3aa: CASSPGTGARELFF; CDR3nt: TGCGCCAGCAGCCCTGGGACAGGGGCCAGGGAGCTGTTTTTT
v_gene: TRBV30; abundance: NA; d_gene: NA; len: 11; j_gene: TRBJ1-2; CDR3aa: CASGRAKGYTF; CDR3nt: TGTGCCTCGGGCAGGGCAAAGGGCTACACCTTC
v_gene: TRBV30; abundance: once; d_gene: NA; len: 12; j_gene: TRBJ2-7; CDR3aa: CAWSTDAYEQYF; CDR3nt: TGTGCCTGGAGTACGGACGCTTACGAGCAGTACTTC
v_gene: TRBV20-1; abundance: NA; d_gene: NA; len: 11; j_gene: TRBJ2-2; CDR3aa: CSARGTGELFF; CDR3nt: TGCAGTGCTAGAGGGACCGGGGAGCTGTTTTTT
v_gene: TRBV6-5; abundance: NA; d_gene: NA; len: 13; j_gene: TRBJ2-2; CDR3aa: CASESRNTGELFF; CDR3nt: TGTGCCAGCGAGTCCCGGAACACCGGGGAGCTGTTTTTT
v_gene: TRBV28; abundance: NA; d_gene: NA; len: 13; j_gene: TRBJ1-1; CDR3aa: CASSFTGNTEAFF; CDR3nt: TGTGCCAGCAGCTTTACGGGGAACACTGAAGCTTTCTTT
v_gene: TRBV4-2; abundance: NA; d_gene: TRBD1; len: 16; j_gene: TRBJ2-4; CDR3aa: CASSQDNRGIGNIQYF; CDR3nt: TGTGCCAGCAGCCAAGATAACAGGGGGATCGGAAACATTCAGTACTTC
v_gene: TRBV19; abundance: NA; d_gene: NA; len: 14; j_gene: TRBJ2-5; CDR3aa: CASSLLGRGETQYF; CDR3nt: TGTGCCAGTAGTCTCCTGGGCAGAGGGGAGACCCAGTACTTC
v_gene: TRBV29-1; abundance: NA; d_gene: TRBD1; len: 12; j_gene: TRBJ2-7; CDR3aa: CSVRDRGYEQYF; CDR3nt: TGCAGCGTCCGGGACAGGGGTTACGAGCAGTACTTC
v_gene: TRBV28; abundance: NA; d_gene: TRBD2; len: 15; j_gene: TRBJ2-3; CDR3aa: CASSFGGIVGDTQYF; CDR3nt: TGTGCCAGCAGTTTCGGGGGGATCGTAGGAGATACGCAGTATTTT
v_gene: TRBV6-4; abundance: NA; d_gene: NA; len: 14; j_gene: TRBJ1-4; CDR3aa: CASTLEGFSEKLFF; CDR3nt: TGTGCCAGCACCTTGGAGGGTTTTAGTGAAAAACTGTTTTTT
v_gene: TRBV5-1; abundance: NA; d_gene: NA; len: 11; j_gene: TRBJ2-1; CDR3aa: CASRQHNEQFF; CDR3nt: TGCGCCAGCAGACAACACAATGAGCAGTTCTTC
v_gene: TRBV15; abundance: once; d_gene: TRBD2; len: 17; j_gene: TRBJ2-1; CDR3aa: CATSTSSGGARNNEQFF; CDR3nt: TGTGCCACCAGCACGAGTAGCGGGGGGGCTCGCAACAATGAGCAGTTCTTC
v_gene: TRBV9; abundance: NA; d_gene: TRBD1; len: 17; j_gene: TRBJ1-3; CDR3aa: CASSVRASGGSGNTIYF; CDR3nt: TGTGCCAGCAGCGTTCGGGCGTCAGGGGGCTCTGGAAACACCATATATTTT
v_gene: TRBV5-4; abundance: NA; d_gene: NA; len: 13; j_gene: TRBJ2-7; CDR3aa: CASSLYGPYEQYF; CDR3nt: TGTGCCAGCAGCTTGTACGGGCCCTACGAGCAGTACTTC
v_gene: TRBV2; abundance: NA; d_gene: TRBD2; len: 17; j_gene: TRBJ2-4; CDR3aa: CASMRASGGVAKNIQYF; CDR3nt: TGTGCCAGCATGCGGGCCTCTGGGGGGGTAGCCAAAAACATTCAGTACTTC
v_gene: TRBV21-1; abundance: NA; d_gene: NA; len: 16; j_gene: TRBJ2-5; CDR3aa: CASSKALSGGVETQYF; CDR3nt: TGTGCCAGCAGCAAAGCGCTTTCTGGGGGTGTGGAGACCCAGTACTTC
v_gene: TRBV2; abundance: NA; d_gene: NA; len: 13; j_gene: TRBJ1-1; CDR3aa: CASILQGFTEAFF; CDR3nt: TGTGCCAGCATTTTGCAGGGGTTCACTGAAGCTTTCTTT
v_gene: TRBV6-5; abundance: once; d_gene: TRBD1; len: 15; j_gene: TRBJ1-5; CDR3aa: CASSRNRGGDQPQHF; CDR3nt: TGTGCCAGCAGCCGAAACAGGGGAGGAGATCAGCCCCAGCATTTT
v_gene: TRBV7-8; abundance: NA; d_gene: TRBD1; len: 18; j_gene: TRBJ2-4; CDR3aa: CASSLRPMRGLQKNIQYF; CDR3nt: TGTGCCAGCAGCTTAAGGCCTATGAGGGGGCTTCAGAAAAACATTCAGTACTTC
v_gene: TRBV30; abundance: NA; d_gene: NA; len: 13; j_gene: TRBJ2-2; CDR3aa: CAWSSGLTGELFF; CDR3nt: TGTGCCTGGAGTTCAGGGCTCACCGGGGAGCTGTTTTTT
v_gene: TRBV7-9; abundance: NA; d_gene: TRBD1; len: 15; j_gene: TRBJ1-4; CDR3aa: CASRGQGGLNEKLFF; CDR3nt: TGTGCCAGCAGGGGGCAGGGGGGCTTGAATGAAAAACTGTTTTTT
v_gene: TRBV11-1; abundance: NA; d_gene: NA; len: 13; j_gene: TRBJ2-2; CDR3aa: CASSLETFVELFF; CDR3nt: TGTGCCAGCAGCTTAGAGACGTTCGTGGAGCTGTTTTTT
v_gene: TRBV11-2; abundance: NA; d_gene: NA; len: 12; j_gene: TRBJ1-1; CDR3aa: CASSLQGPEAFF; CDR3nt: TGTGCCAGCAGCTTACAGGGTCCTGAAGCTTTCTTT